The next 27 T cell receptor beta chains were all read from a single sample in a study of blood T cells in healthy people across ages. A second PCR, run for roughly 7 to 12 cycles, used a sample-barcoded 5' primer plus a J-beta primer mix. TCRdb used MiXCR to reprocess the 5' RACE reads, holding one entry per CDR3 protein. The sample holds roughly 1.7 million distinct CDR3 sequences, roughly 30% seen once. The sample taken for sequencing was blood. Every receptor here comes from a young woman in good health.

The rearrangement uses TRBV25-1 and TRBJ2-7; 8 nucleotides line up with TRBD2. The V gene's germline CDR1 is MGHDK and CDR2 SYGVNS. J lost 6 bases, V lost 4 bases, and 5 bases had no gene match. The CDR3 loop spans 13 amino acids. The CDR3 loop reads CASSGTSSTEQYF. DNA of the CDR3: TGTGCCAGCAGTGGGACTAGCTCCACCGAGCAGTACTTC.

V usage is TRBV28 and J usage is TRBJ2-1; TRBD2 matches 8 bases. The CDR3 covers 12 residues. Germline CDR1 reads MDHEN; CDR2 reads SYDVKM. Germline trimming cut 5 bases from V and 12 bases from J; bases unmatched to any gene: 6. The CDR3 protein is CASSLPTSAQFF. The DNA of the CDR3 is TGTGCCAGCAGTCTCCCGACTAGCGCGCAGTTCTTC.

This clonotype showed up many times. This chain joins TRBV24-1 and TRBJ2-7; D gene unclear. V lost 4 bases and J 1 base, leaving 7 bases between the germline ends. Germline V gives CDR1 KGHDR, CDR2 SFDVKD. This CDR3 is built from 13 residues. The CDR3 region has the DNA TGTGCCACCAGTGAGGGCAGGTCCTACGAGCAGTACTTC. Encoded protein: CATSEGRSYEQYF.

This clonotype was counted a few times. The chain joins TRBV6-1 to TRBJ2-4, with D hard to call. Germline V gives CDR1 MNHNS, CDR2 SASEGT. V was pared by 0 bases and J by 9 bases, with 15 bases between. CDR3 length: 15 amino acids. In DNA form, the CDR3 reads TGTGCCAGCAGTGAAGCCGAACAGAGCAAGGGCATTCAGTACTTC. It translates to CASSEAEQSKGIQYF.

This rearrangement joins TRBV2 to TRBJ1-4; D gene ambiguous. CDR1 and CDR2 from the germline V gene are SNHLY and FYNNEI. V dropped 5 bases and J dropped 5 bases, with 12 bases sitting between them. This CDR3 is 14 amino acids long. DNA of the CDR3: TGTGCCAGCAGTCCCCAAGAAGGAAATGAAAAACTGTTTTTT. This sequence encodes CASSPQEGNEKLFF.

At least ten counts were recorded for this clonotype. This chain uses TRBV4-1 with TRBJ2-1, with a possible D match to TRBD1 (6 bases). V was pared by 7 bases and J by 10 bases, with 20 bases between. The CDR3 totals 14 residues. Germline CDR1 is MGHRA and CDR2 is YSYEKL. This chain's CDR3 is CASKGGTLRVEQFF. Here the CDR3 DNA reads TGCGCCAGCAAAGGGGGTACCCTCCGGGTGGAGCAGTTCTTC.

This clonotype was counted ten times or more. The chain's CDR3 is CSATTVEQPQETQYF. The CDR3, as DNA: TGCAGTGCTACAACAGTGGAACAGCCCCAAGAGACCCAGTACTTC. The chain joins TRBV20-1 to TRBJ2-5; no reliable D call. This CDR3 has 15 residues. Germline values: CDR1 DFQATT, CDR2 SNEGSKA (reference sequence). Trimming left V 4 bases short and J 1 base short, with 16 bases between.

This clonotype was picked up a small number of times. The CDR3, as DNA: TGTGCCAGTAGCGGGGACTCTCACTCAGATACGCAGTATTTT. It encodes CASSGDSHSDTQYF. The rearrangement uses TRBV27 and TRBJ2-3, with 8 bases identical to TRBD2. This CDR3 comprises 14 residues. Germline V gene sequence: CDR1 MNHEY, CDR2 SMNVEV (reference sequence). V shed 9 bases and J 4 bases; nucleotides not matched to a gene: 9.

V is TRBV12-3 or TRBV12-4 and J is TRBJ2-7; 8 bases agree with TRBD1. This CDR3 spans 15 amino acids. V was clipped by 2 bases and J by 6 bases; unmatched bases: 9. The CDR3 nucleotides read TGTGCCAGCAGTTTAATGGACAGGGACTTCTCCGAGCAGTACTTC. It translates to CASSLMDRDFSEQYF.

This sequence joins TRBV11-2 and TRBJ2-3, with D unclear. V dropped 1 base and J dropped 4 bases, with 9 bases sitting between them. The CDR3 is 14 residues long. Germline CDR1 is SGHAT and CDR2 is FQNNGV. CDR3 nucleotides: TGTGCCAGCAGCTTAGTAGTAAGGGCAGATACGCAGTATTTT. Translated, it gives CASSLVVRADTQYF.

This chain uses TRBV4-1 with TRBJ2-7; 8 bases agree with TRBD2. The CDR3 consists of 18 residues. Germline CDR1 MGHRA, CDR2 YSYEKL. Trimming took 0 bases from V and 4 from J; bases not matched to a gene: 14. In DNA form, the CDR3 reads TGCGCCAGCAGCCAAGATATTTACGAGAGCGGGAGTACATACGAGCAGTACTTC. Amino acid sequence: CASSQDIYESGSTYEQYF.

This clonotype showed up just a few times. V gene TRBV28 combines with J gene TRBJ1-1; TRBD1 matches at 7 bases. Germline-derived CDR1 and CDR2 are MDHEN and SYDVKM. CDR3 size: 14 residues. The ends lost 2 bases at V and 3 bases at J; junction bases unmatched: 3. CDR3 residues: CASSLRQGYTEAFF. The CDR3 DNA reads TGTGCCAGCAGTTTAAGACAGGGTTACACTGAAGCTTTCTTT.

Regarding this clonotype: Mismatch with germline at one junction end may stem from a read error. The chain combines TRBV5-1 with TRBJ2-3, with TRBD2 matching over 9 bases. CDR1 and CDR2 (germline): SGHRS, YFSETQ. This CDR3 is 16 amino acids long. The CDR3 spells CAGSLTSGRPTDTQYF. The CDR3, as DNA: TGCGCCGGCAGCTTGACGAGCGGGAGGCCCACAGATACGCAGTATTTT.

This clonotype was observed at least ten times. The chain combines TRBV12-3 or TRBV12-4 with TRBJ1-2, with D possibly TRBD1 on 6 matching bases. Trimming took off 4 bases at V and 4 bases at J, with 13 bases between the two ends. This CDR3 region has 14 residues. The CDR3 sequence: CASSWGAHSYGYTF. The CDR3, as DNA: TGTGCCAGCAGTTGGGGGGCCCACAGCTATGGCTACACCTTC.

Only a few counts were recorded for this clonotype. This chain connects TRBV7-9 to TRBJ2-6, with TRBD1 identical over 8 bases. The CDR3 covers 19 residues. Losses at the gene ends were 6 bases for V and 0 bases for J; bases not matched to a gene: 13. Per germline, CDR1 SEHNR and CDR2 FQNEAQ (reference sequence). CDR3 nucleotide sequence: TGTGCCAGCAGTCTCCCCCGACAGGGGATAAACTCTGGGGCCAACGTCCTGACTTTC. It codes for CASSLPRQGINSGANVLTF.

This clonotype turned up a few times. Germline and junction disagree at one end, which may indicate a read error. This chain connects TRBV14 to TRBJ2-5; D is possibly TRBD2 (5 bases). Germline V lookup: CDR1 SGHDN, CDR2 FVKESK. There are 14 residues in the CDR3. The DNA of the CDR3 is TGTGCCGGCAGCCAAGAGGGCCAGTTGGAGACCCAGTACTTC. It codes for CAGSQEGQLETQYF.

This clonotype has a handful of counts. This chain links TRBV30 with TRBJ2-5; a possible D gene is TRBD2 (6 bases). V lost 2 bases and J 1 base, leaving 8 bases between the germline ends. CDR1 and CDR2 (germline): GTSNPN, SVGIG (reference sequence). CDR3 length: 13 amino acids. The CDR3 bases are TGTGCCTGGAGTCAGGGACTCCAAGAGACCCAGTACTTC. Translating it yields CAWSQGLQETQYF. Supplemented by reference TRBV30 and TRBJ2-5, the full variable domain reads SQTIHQWPATLVQPVGSPLSLECTVEGTSNPNLYWYRQAAGRGLQLLFYSVGIGQISSEVPQNLSASRPQDRQFILSSKKLLLSDSGFYLCAWSQGLQETQYFGPGTRLLVL.

The rearrangement joins TRBV7-2 to TRBJ1-6; D is unclear. CDR1 is SGHTA, CDR2 FQGNSA, per germline. The germline V and J ends were trimmed by 4 bases and 11 bases, with 12 bases remaining between them. The CDR3 has 13 residues. The CDR3 region is CASSSPLTAPLHF. The CDR3 DNA follows: TGTGCCAGCAGCTCCCCTCTCACGGCACCCCTCCACTTT. Based on the CDR3 plus reference TRBV7-2 and TRBJ1-6, the full variable domain is GAGVSQSPSNKVTEKGKDVELRCDPISGHTALYWYRQSLGQGLEFLIYFQGNSAPDKSGLPSDRFSAERTGGSVSTLTIQRTQQEDSAVYLCASSSPLTAPLHFGNGTRLTVT.

This clonotype was observed a handful of times. One end of the junction varies from germline; a read error may be responsible. The chain links TRBV27 to TRBJ2-7; TRBD2 agrees at 12 bases. This CDR3 contains 14 residues. Germline V gives CDR1 MNHEY, CDR2 SMNVEV (reference sequence). Here the CDR3 reads CASSSLAGGHEQYF. In DNA, the CDR3 is TGCGCCAGCAGCTCCCTAGCGGGAGGGCATGAGCAGTACTTC.

The sample holds a few counts of this clonotype. This chain joins TRBV4-1 and TRBJ1-6, with D maybe TRBD1 (5 bases). The CDR3 is 13 amino acids. V shed 0 bases and J shed 13 bases, with 10 bases lying between them. Looked up from germline, CDR1 is MGHRA and CDR2 is YSYEKL. CDR3 nucleotide sequence: TGCGCCAGCAGCCAAGAAGAGGGGTGGCCCCTCCACTTT. This encodes CASSQEEGWPLHF.

This clonotype was detected only a few times. Here the CDR3 reads CASSKGTHEQYF. The CDR3 DNA reads TGTGCCAGCAGTAAGGGGACCCACGAGCAGTACTTC. The chain employs TRBV28 and TRBJ2-7; the D call may be TRBD1 or TRBD2 (5 bases each). The CDR3 loop spans 12 amino acids. Germline V CDR1 and CDR2: MDHEN, SYDVKM. Deletions cut 5 bases from V and 5 bases from J, with 10 bases between.

The V call is TRBV20-1, the J call TRBJ2-5; TRBD2 is a possible D gene (7 bases). The germline V and J ends were trimmed by 5 bases and 4 bases, with 20 bases remaining between them. Germline V gene sequence: CDR1 DFQATT, CDR2 SNEGSKA (reference sequence). The CDR3 is 15 residues long. The CDR3 here is CSARTSAGAAETQYF. CDR3 DNA sequence: TGCAGTGCTCGCACATCGGCGGGGGCCGCAGAGACCCAGTACTTC.

The genes are TRBV7-7 and TRBJ1-5, with a possible D match to TRBD1 (5 bases). Germline-derived CDR1 and CDR2 are SSHAT and FNYEAQ (reference sequence). This CDR3 is built from 16 residues. V was cut by 4 bases and J by 7 bases, with 20 bases left in between. CDR3 in DNA: TGTGCCAGCAGCTCGCCGTTAATTCCCAGGGAACAGCCCCAGCATTTT. Protein product: CASSSPLIPREQPQHF.

With respect to this clonotype: At one of its ends the junction is not consistent with the germline gene, which may arise from a read error. This chain connects TRBV5-1 to TRBJ1-2; D is uncertain. The CDR3 is made up of 14 amino acids. CDR1 SGHRS and CDR2 YFSETQ come from the germline V gene. The DNA of the CDR3 is TGCGCCAGCAGTCGGGAAACGGGTGGATATGGCCACACCTTC. Residues: CASSRETGGYGHTF.

A few counts support this clonotype. The chain is built from TRBV7-9 and TRBJ2-5; 7 bases match TRBD2. Germline V gene lookup returns CDR1 SEHNR and CDR2 FQNEAQ (reference sequence). The junction had 4 bases not matched to a gene; V was cut back by 5 bases and J by 4 bases. The CDR3 extends over 13 amino acids. This CDR3 is CASSRAGVETQYF. The CDR3 DNA reads TGTGCCAGCAGCCGCGCGGGAGTAGAGACCCAGTACTTC.

This clonotype was seen just once. This sequence may be a read error, since a much larger clone differs from it by one base. V and J are TRBV4-1 and TRBJ2-3; the match to TRBD2 covers 11 bases. There are 16 residues in the CDR3. Germline CDR1 reads MGHRA; CDR2 reads YSYEKL. V trimming: 4 bases; J trimming: 4 bases; junction bases outside the gene matches: 7. CDR3 amino acids: CASSLTGTSGADTQYF. The CDR3 DNA sequence: TGCGCCAGCAGCCTGACCGGGACTAGCGGCGCAGATACGCAGTATTTT.

This clonotype has a handful of counts. The chain links TRBV27 to TRBJ2-7; D gene unclear. V was clipped by 4 bases and J by 2 bases, with 15 bases between them. There are 15 residues in the CDR3. CDR1 is MNHEY, CDR2 SMNVEV, per germline (reference sequence). In DNA form, the CDR3 reads TGTGCCAGCAGTTATTCCCGAGACGCCACCTACGAGCAGTACTTC. Its translation is CASSYSRDATYEQYF.